A single TCR beta chain is shown here with its context. Its matching antigen is unknown. A read error may produce the germline difference seen at one junction end. The same CDR3 is also encoded by other DNA sequences in this sample. This record comes from a study of beta chain features in type 1 diabetes. General study findings and limits: Moderately but significantly shorter TCRB CDR3s were found in Type 1 diabetes patients in all four CD4+ subsets.

Every isolated RNA sample was fully reverse transcribed, so sequencing captured expressed TCRB transcripts. Sequencing was performed with immunoSEQ multiplex PCR; in TCRdb, only in-frame clones are kept and a portion is missing. Of some 350,000 clones in the sample, around 10% were seen once. Researchers reported sorting CD4+ naive, central memory, regulatory and stem cell-like memory cells via CD45RO/CCR7/CD25/CD127/CD95/CD27. The CDR3 length is 14 residues. Looked up from germline, CDR1 is SGHAT and CDR2 is FQNNGV. The chain has TRBV11-2 and TRBJ2-7, with 8 bases that match TRBD2. This TCR derives from a man aged 25-45 years with type 1 diabetes. Sequencing input: central memory CD4+ T cells from blood. The CDR3 sequence is CASSLQRESSEQYF. CDR3 DNA: TGTGCCAGCAGCCTCCAGCGGGAGTCCTCCGAGCAGTACTTC.